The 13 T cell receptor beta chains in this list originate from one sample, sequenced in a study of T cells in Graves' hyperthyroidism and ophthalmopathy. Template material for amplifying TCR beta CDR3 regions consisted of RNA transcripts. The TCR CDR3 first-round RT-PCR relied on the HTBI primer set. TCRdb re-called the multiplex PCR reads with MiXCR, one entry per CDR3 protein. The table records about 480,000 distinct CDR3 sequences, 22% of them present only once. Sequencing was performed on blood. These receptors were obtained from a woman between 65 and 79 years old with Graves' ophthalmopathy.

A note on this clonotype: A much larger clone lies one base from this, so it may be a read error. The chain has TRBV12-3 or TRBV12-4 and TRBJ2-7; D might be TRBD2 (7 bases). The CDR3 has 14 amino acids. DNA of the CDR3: TGTACCAGCAGTCAGCGGGACACCGCCTACGAGCAGTACTTC. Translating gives CTSSQRDTAYEQYF.

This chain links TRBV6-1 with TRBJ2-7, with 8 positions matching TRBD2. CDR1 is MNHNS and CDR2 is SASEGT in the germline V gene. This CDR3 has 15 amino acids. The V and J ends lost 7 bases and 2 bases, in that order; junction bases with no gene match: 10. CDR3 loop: CASIKSGSPTYEQYF. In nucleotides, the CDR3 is TGTGCCAGCATTAAAAGCGGGAGCCCTACCTACGAGCAGTACTTC.

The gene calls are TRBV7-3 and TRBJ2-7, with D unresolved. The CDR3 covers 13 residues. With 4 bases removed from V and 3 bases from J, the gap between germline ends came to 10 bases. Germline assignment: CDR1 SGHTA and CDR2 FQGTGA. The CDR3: CASSSPMVYEQYF. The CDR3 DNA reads TGTGCCAGCAGCTCCCCGATGGTCTACGAGCAGTACTTC.

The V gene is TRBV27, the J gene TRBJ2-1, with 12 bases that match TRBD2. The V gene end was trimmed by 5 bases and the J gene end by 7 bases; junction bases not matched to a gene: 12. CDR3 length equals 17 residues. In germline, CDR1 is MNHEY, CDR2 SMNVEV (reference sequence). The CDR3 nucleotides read TGTGCCAGCAGTCCAGGACTAGCGGGACCCGATCGAAATGAGCAGTTCTTC. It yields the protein CASSPGLAGPDRNEQFF.

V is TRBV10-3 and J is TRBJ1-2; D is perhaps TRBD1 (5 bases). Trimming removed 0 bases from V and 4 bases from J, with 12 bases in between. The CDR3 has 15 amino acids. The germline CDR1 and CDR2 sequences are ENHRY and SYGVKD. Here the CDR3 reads CAISESAGRGYGYTF. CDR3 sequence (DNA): TGTGCCATCAGTGAGTCGGCAGGGCGGGGCTATGGCTACACCTTC.

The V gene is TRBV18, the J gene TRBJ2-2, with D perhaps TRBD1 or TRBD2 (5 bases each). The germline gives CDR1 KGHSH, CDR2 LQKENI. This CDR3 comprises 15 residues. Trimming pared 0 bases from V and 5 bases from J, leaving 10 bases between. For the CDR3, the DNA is TGTGCCAGCTCACCACCCGGGGCCGGGACCGGGGAGCTGTTTTTT. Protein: CASSPPGAGTGELFF.

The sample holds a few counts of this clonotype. CDR3 in DNA: TGTGCCAGCAGCTTAGTACATTGGCCTAGTGGGGCCAACGTCCTGACTTTC. Amino acids: CASSLVHWPSGANVLTF. The chain links TRBV7-2 to TRBJ2-6; no clear D gene. The V end was cut by 1 base, the J end by 3 bases, with 13 bases between. The germline V gene encodes CDR1 SGHTA and CDR2 FQGNSA. This CDR3 contains 17 residues.

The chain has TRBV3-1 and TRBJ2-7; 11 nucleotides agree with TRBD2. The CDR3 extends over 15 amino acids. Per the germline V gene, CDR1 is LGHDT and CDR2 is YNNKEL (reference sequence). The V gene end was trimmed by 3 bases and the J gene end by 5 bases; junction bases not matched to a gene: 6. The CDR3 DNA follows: TGTGCCAGCAGCCAGGGACTAGCGGTCCTGAACGAGCAGTACTTC. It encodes CASSQGLAVLNEQYF.

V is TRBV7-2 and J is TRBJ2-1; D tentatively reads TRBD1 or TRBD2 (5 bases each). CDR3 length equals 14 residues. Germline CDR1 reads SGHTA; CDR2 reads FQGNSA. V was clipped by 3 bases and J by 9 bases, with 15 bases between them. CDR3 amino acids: CASSFKTGPSEQFF. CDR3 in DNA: TGTGCCAGCAGCTTCAAAACGGGGCCTAGTGAGCAGTTCTTC.

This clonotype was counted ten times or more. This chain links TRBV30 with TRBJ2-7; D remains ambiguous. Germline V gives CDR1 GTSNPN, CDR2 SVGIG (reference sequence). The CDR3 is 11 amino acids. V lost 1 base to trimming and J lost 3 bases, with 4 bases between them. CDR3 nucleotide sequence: TGTGCCTGGAGTGGTAACTACGAGCAGTACTTC. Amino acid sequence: CAWSGNYEQYF.

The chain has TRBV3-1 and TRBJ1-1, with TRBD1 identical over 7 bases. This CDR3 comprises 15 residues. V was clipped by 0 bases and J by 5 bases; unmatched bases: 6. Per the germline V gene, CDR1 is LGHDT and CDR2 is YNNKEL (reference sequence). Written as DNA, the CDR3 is TGTGCCAGCAGCCAAGATCGGGCAGGGGGAACTGAAGCTTTCTTT. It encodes CASSQDRAGGTEAFF.

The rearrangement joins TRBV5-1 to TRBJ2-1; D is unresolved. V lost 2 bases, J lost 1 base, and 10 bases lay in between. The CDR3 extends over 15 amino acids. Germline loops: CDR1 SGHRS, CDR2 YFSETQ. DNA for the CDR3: TGCGCCAGCAGCTTCTTAGGGAAATCCTACAATGAGCAGTTCTTC. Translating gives CASSFLGKSYNEQFF. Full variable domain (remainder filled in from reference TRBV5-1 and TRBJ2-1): KAGVTQTPRYLIKTRGQQVTLSCSPISGHRSVSWYQQTPGQGLQFLFEYFSETQRNKGNFPGRFSGRQFSNSRSEMNVSTLELGDSALYLCASSFLGKSYNEQFFGPGTRLTVL.

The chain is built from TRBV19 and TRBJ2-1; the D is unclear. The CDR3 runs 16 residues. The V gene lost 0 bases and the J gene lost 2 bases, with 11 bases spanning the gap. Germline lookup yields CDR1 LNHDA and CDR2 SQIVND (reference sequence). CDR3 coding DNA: TGTGCCAGTAGTATAGACGCAGTTGGGACCTACAATGAGCAGTTCTTC. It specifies CASSIDAVGTYNEQFF.